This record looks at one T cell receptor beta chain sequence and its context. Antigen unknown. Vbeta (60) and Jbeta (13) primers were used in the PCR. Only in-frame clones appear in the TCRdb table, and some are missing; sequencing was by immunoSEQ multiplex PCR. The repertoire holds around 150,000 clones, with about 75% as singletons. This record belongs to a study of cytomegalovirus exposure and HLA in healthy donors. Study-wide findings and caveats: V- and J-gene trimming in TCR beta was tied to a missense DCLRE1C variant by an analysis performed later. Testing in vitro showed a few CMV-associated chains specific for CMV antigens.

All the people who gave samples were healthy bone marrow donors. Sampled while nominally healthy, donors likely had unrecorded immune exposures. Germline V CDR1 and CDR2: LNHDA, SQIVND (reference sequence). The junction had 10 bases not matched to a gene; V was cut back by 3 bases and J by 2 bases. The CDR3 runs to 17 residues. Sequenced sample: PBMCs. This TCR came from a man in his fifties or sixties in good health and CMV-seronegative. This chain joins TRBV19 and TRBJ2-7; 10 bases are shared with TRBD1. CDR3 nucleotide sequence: TGTGCCAGTAGTATTCGGAGTTGGGGACAGGGGCCCTACGAGCAGTACTTC. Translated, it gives CASSIRSWGQGPYEQYF.